This record looks at one T cell receptor (beta chain) sequence and its context. In the study's own analysis: Reference gene primer amplification in the assay estimated nucleated cell counts. Method: immunoSEQ multiplex PCR; TCRdb's copy keeps in-frame clones and lacks some. That table gives V, J and clone size, and the DNA gave D and trimming. The table shows 55,000 to 90,000 clones, with 75% to 95% occurring only once. The length of the CDR3 is 13 residues. Trimming cost V 7 bases and J 9 bases; bases outside gene matches: 11. Germline V gene lookup returns CDR1 MDHEN and CDR2 SYDVKM. The sample comes from a study of blood T cell repertoires in COVID-19. Study at large: Samples came from the United States, Italy and Spain, spanning acute and convalescent COVID-19.

V gene TRBV28 combines with J gene TRBJ2-7, with 8 bases fitting TRBD2. The receptor comes from a human donor with active COVID-19. The donor label of this sample is uncertain. Input material: peripheral blood. The CDR3 coding sequence is TGTGCCAGCACACAACCGGGAGGGCTTGTGCAGTACTTC. As protein: CASTQPGGLVQYF.